A single sample is the source of the 31 T cell receptor beta chains below, sequenced in a study of molecular identifiers for immune sequencing clone quantification (dated by TCRdb to the late 2010s). Library construction relied on PCR. Sequencing took place on an Illumina HiSeq 4000. TCRdb trimmed the raw reads at Q25, called clones with MiXCR and kept productive beta chains. Every entry covers one CDR3 protein and lists the most common genes and DNA from its rows. The sample records 70,000 to 95,000 distinct CDR3 sequences, around a fifth of which are singletons. 0.85% of the sample belongs to the ten largest clones. The sample was naive CD8+ T cells from blood, with Jurkat cell RNA spiked in. In the paper's terms, the cell subset or site label means: FACS-sorted CD8+CD4-CCR7+CD45RA+ naive T cells. The receptors here all came from a human donor in good health. Some libraries in this study had Jurkat cell RNA spiked in.

Many counts were recorded for this clonotype. This chain uses TRBV19 with TRBJ1-5; the match to TRBD1 covers 7 bases. The germline V gene encodes CDR1 LNHDA and CDR2 SQIVND (reference sequence). J gave up 4 bases and V 1 base, and 7 bases lay outside the gene matches. The CDR3 loop spans 16 amino acids. Here the CDR3 reads CASSIGTNRGNQPQHF. The CDR3 DNA reads TGTGCCAGTAGTATAGGGACGAACAGGGGAAATCAGCCCCAGCATTTT.

A note on this clonotype: Given the absence of the conserved phenylalanine or tryptophan at the CDR3 end, a read error is likely. The CDR3 nucleotides read TGTGCCAGCAGCTTGGGGAACACCGGGGAGCTGTTTTTA. This sequence encodes CASSLGNTGELFL. J is TRBJ2-2 and V is TRBV5-4; no clear D. The CDR3 spans 13 residues. CDR1 is SGHNT, CDR2 YYREEE, per germline (reference sequence). V was trimmed by 0 bases and J by 1 base, leaving 1 base between them.

V and J are TRBV19 and TRBJ2-5; 12 bases fit TRBD2. Looked up from germline, CDR1 is LNHDA and CDR2 is SQIVND (reference sequence). J gave up 3 bases and V 6 bases, and 2 bases lay outside the gene matches. The CDR3 extends over 14 amino acids. The CDR3 nucleotides read TGTGCCAGTAGGCCTAGCGGGAGGGAAGAGACCCAGTACTTC. It codes for CASRPSGREETQYF. Filled out from reference TRBV19 and TRBJ2-5, the complete variable domain reads DGGITQSPKYLFRKEGQNVTLSCEQNLNHDAMYWYRQDPGQGLRLIYYSQIVNDFQKGDIAEGYSVSREKKESFPLTVTSAQKNPTAFYLCASRPSGREETQYFGPGTRLLVL.

In this sample, this clonotype turned up many times. A much larger clone is a single base away; this may be a read error. The V call is TRBV5-3, the J call TRBJ1-1; D uncertain. TRBV5-3 belongs to the ORF category, with a function that is uncertain. CDR3 size: 12 residues. Trimming shortened V by 9 bases and J by 6 bases, and 15 bases separated the two germline ends. The CDR3 DNA sequence: TGTGCCACCAGCCAAGGCGGGCCTGAAGCTTTCTTT. Translating gives CATSQGGPEAFF.

This clonotype has ten or more counts. The chain combines TRBV4-1 with TRBJ2-7, with 14 bases lining up with TRBD2. V dropped 1 base and J dropped 3; count of bases not matched to a gene: 8. Germline values: CDR1 MGHRA, CDR2 YSYEKL. The CDR3 runs 18 residues. The CDR3 bases are TGCGCCAGCAGCCAAGGGACTAGCGGGGGGCTTCTGGGCTACGAGCAGTACTTC. Encoded protein: CASSQGTSGGLLGYEQYF.

Comment on this clonotype: A much bigger clone sits one base away, suggesting this may be a read error. This chain links TRBV30 with TRBJ2-7; no reliable D call. Germline-derived CDR1 and CDR2 are GTSNPN and SVGIG (reference sequence). The CDR3 loop spans 14 amino acids. Deletions cut 7 bases from V and 3 bases from J, with 19 bases between. The chain's CDR3 is CALSPSASLYEQYF. CDR3 nucleotides: TGTGCCTTGTCGCCATCAGCGAGTCTCTACGAGCAGTACTTC.

This clonotype was found many times. This chain connects TRBV4-3 to TRBJ2-1, with D maybe TRBD2 (6 bases). Germline V gene lookup returns CDR1 LGHNA and CDR2 YSLEER. V shed 3 bases and J shed 3 bases, with 12 bases lying between them. CDR3 length equals 15 residues. CDR3 protein: CASSQASSDYNEQFF. The CDR3 coding sequence is TGCGCCAGCAGCCAGGCCTCTAGCGACTACAATGAGCAGTTCTTC.

The sample holds many counts of this clonotype. CDR3 DNA: TGTGCCAGCAGCAGTTGGGACCTCCTCACAGATACGCAGTATTTT. As protein: CASSSWDLLTDTQYF. The chain is built from TRBV9 and TRBJ2-3; the D call may be TRBD1 or TRBD2 (5 bases each). The V end lost 4 bases, the J end lost 2 bases, and 14 bases lay between the germline ends. The CDR3 covers 15 residues. Germline lookup yields CDR1 SGDLS and CDR2 YYNGEE.

In its sample, this clonotype was seen many times. The rearrangement links TRBV12-3 or TRBV12-4 to TRBJ1-1; tentative D call: TRBD1 (5 bases). With 2 bases removed from V and 4 bases from J, the gap between germline ends came to 26 bases. This CDR3 has 19 residues. CDR3 residues: CASSLPAGWAGPFGTEAFF. The CDR3, as DNA: TGTGCCAGCAGTTTACCAGCCGGCTGGGCAGGGCCTTTTGGCACTGAAGCTTTCTTT.

This clonotype occurred many times. The chain joins TRBV7-9 to TRBJ1-1; D not resolved. V shed 6 bases and J shed 4 bases, with 12 bases lying between them. Germline assignment: CDR1 SEHNR and CDR2 FQNEAQ (reference sequence). CDR3 length: 13 amino acids. CDR3 sequence: CASREGASTEAFF. The CDR3 nucleotides read TGTGCCAGCAGAGAAGGCGCGAGCACTGAAGCTTTCTTT. Based on the CDR3 plus reference TRBV7-9 and TRBJ1-1, the full variable domain is DTGVSQNPRHKITKRGQNVTFRCDPISEHNRLYWYRQTLGQGPEFLTYFQNEAQLEKSRLLSDRFSAERPKGSFSTLEIQRTEQGDSAMYLCASREGASTEAFFGQGTRLTVV.

This clonotype was recorded many times. V is TRBV12-3 or TRBV12-4 and J is TRBJ1-1; D is undetermined. The CDR3 sequence is 14 residues long. V lost 1 base and J lost 4, with 10 bases in between. The CDR3 DNA follows: TGTGCCAGCAGTTTAGGGAACCTGGGCACTGAAGCTTTCTTT. It specifies CASSLGNLGTEAFF.

Note on this clonotype: Being one base from a much bigger clone, this may be a read error. The chain carries TRBV4-1 and TRBJ2-2; D may match TRBD1 or TRBD2 (5 bases each). The CDR3 has 14 residues. Looked up from germline, CDR1 is MGHRA and CDR2 is YSYEKL. For the CDR3, the DNA is TGCGCCAGCACCCGGAGAATGGACACCGGGGAGCCGTTTTTT. Its translation is CASTRRMDTGEPFF.

This clonotype appeared many times. V gene TRBV7-9 combines with J gene TRBJ2-7, with D hard to call. V lost 5 bases to trimming and J lost 3 bases, with 8 bases between them. The CDR3 runs 12 residues. Per the germline V gene, CDR1 is SEHNR and CDR2 is FQNEAQ (reference sequence). The chain's CDR3 is CASSPARYEQYF. The DNA of the CDR3 is TGTGCCAGCAGCCCAGCTCGCTACGAGCAGTACTTC. Supplemented by reference TRBV7-9 and TRBJ2-7, the full variable domain reads DTGVSQNPRHKITKRGQNVTFRCDPISEHNRLYWYRQTLGQGPEFLTYFQNEAQLEKSRLLSDRFSAERPKGSFSTLEIQRTEQGDSAMYLCASSPARYEQYFGPGTRLTVT.

This clonotype was observed many times. The chain employs TRBV19 and TRBJ2-2; D remains ambiguous. V was shortened by 1 base and J by 7 bases, with 4 bases between the two germline ends. Germline V gives CDR1 LNHDA, CDR2 SQIVND (reference sequence). The CDR3 has 12 residues. CDR3 sequence: CASSIGRGELFF. The CDR3 coding sequence is TGTGCCAGTAGTATAGGTCGCGGGGAGCTGTTTTTT. The full variable domain, with the rest looked up from reference TRBV19 and TRBJ2-2, is DGGITQSPKYLFRKEGQNVTLSCEQNLNHDAMYWYRQDPGQGLRLIYYSQIVNDFQKGDIAEGYSVSREKKESFPLTVTSAQKNPTAFYLCASSIGRGELFFGEGSRLTVL.

This clonotype was detected many times. This chain joins TRBV7-9 and TRBJ1-1; TRBD1 agrees at 9 bases. The CDR3 contains 14 residues. The germline CDR1 and CDR2 sequences are SEHNR and FQNEAQ (reference sequence). Trimming cost V 3 bases and J 7 bases; bases outside gene matches: 6. In nucleotides, the CDR3 is TGTGCCAGCAGCTTGGGACAGGGATACGTTGAAGCTTTCTTT. Protein sequence: CASSLGQGYVEAFF. The complete variable domain, with remaining parts taken from reference TRBV7-9 and TRBJ1-1, reads DTGVSQNPRHKITKRGQNVTFRCDPISEHNRLYWYRQTLGQGPEFLTYFQNEAQLEKSRLLSDRFSAERPKGSFSTLEIQRTEQGDSAMYLCASSLGQGYVEAFFGQGTRLTVV.

With regard to this clonotype: A much larger clonotype is one base distant, so this may be a read error. The chain is built from TRBV19 and TRBJ2-7; TRBD2 matches 10 bases. Germline lookup yields CDR1 LNHDA and CDR2 SQIVND (reference sequence). CDR3 size: 16 residues. In nucleotides, the CDR3 is TGTGCCAGTAGTATCGGGCCTAGCGGGAGCTCCTACGAGCAGTGCTTC. It encodes CASSIGPSGSSYEQCF.

This clonotype was observed at least ten times. With a much larger clone just one base away, this may be a read error. The chain joins TRBV6-5 to TRBJ2-5, with D possibly matching TRBD2 (5 bases). V dropped 2 bases and J dropped 7 bases, with 5 bases sitting between them. The CDR3 contains 11 residues. Per the germline V gene, CDR1 is MNHEY and CDR2 is SVGAGI. This chain's CDR3 is CASSYGGTQYF. The CDR3 nucleotides are TGTGCCAGCAGTTACGGAGGGACCCAGTACTTC.

A note on this clonotype: At one end the junction does not follow the germline gene, possibly because of a read error. The chain links TRBV19 to TRBJ1-5; D might be TRBD1 (6 bases). The germline V gene has CDR1 LNHDA and CDR2 SQIVND (reference sequence). The length of the CDR3 is 13 residues. The CDR3 reads CASSMGARRPLHF. In DNA, the CDR3 is TGTGCCAGTAGTATGGGGGCCCGGCGTCCCCTGCATTTT.

This clonotype has a handful of counts. This may stem from a read error, because a much larger clone lies one nucleotide away. The rearrangement joins TRBV6-5 to TRBJ2-5; 7 nucleotides line up with TRBD1. The CDR3 sequence is 15 residues long. From germline, CDR1 is MNHEY and CDR2 SVGAGI. CDR3 residues: CASSAYRGNIETRYF. CDR3 nucleotides: TGTGCCAGCAGTGCATACAGGGGAAACATAGAGACCCGGTACTTC.

This clonotype was seen at least ten times. The chain uses TRBV5-1 and TRBJ2-7; 9 positions match TRBD2. Germline lookup yields CDR1 SGHRS and CDR2 YFSETQ. Unmatched junction bases numbered 13, after V lost 4 bases and J lost 5 bases. The CDR3 runs 16 residues. The CDR3 region is CASSPLNGLASHEQYF. Written as DNA, the CDR3 is TGCGCCAGCAGCCCTCTAAACGGACTAGCGAGCCACGAGCAGTACTTC.

The genes are TRBV5-1 and TRBJ2-3; 8 bases are a match to TRBD1. There are 16 residues in the CDR3. The V segment lost 3 bases and the J segment 1 base; nucleotides outside the gene matches: 7. In germline, CDR1 is SGHRS, CDR2 YFSETQ. CDR3 region: CASSSFGTGRTDTQYF. DNA of the CDR3: TGCGCCAGCAGCTCTTTTGGGACAGGACGCACAGATACGCAGTATTTT.

This clonotype appeared many times. The V call is TRBV2, the J call TRBJ2-5; 7 positions match TRBD1. This CDR3 has 16 amino acids. V dropped 4 bases and J dropped 1; count of bases not matched to a gene: 9. Germline CDR1 and CDR2: SNHLY and FYNNEI. The CDR3 coding sequence is TGTGCCAGCAGTGTGGGGCTAGGGGGCCTCCAAGAGACCCAGTACTTC. Its protein is CASSVGLGGLQETQYF. Using reference TRBV2 and TRBJ2-5 for the parts outside the CDR3, the full variable domain is EPEVTQTPSHQVTQMGQEVILRCVPISNHLYFYWYRQILGQKVEFLVSFYNNEISEKSEIFDDQFSVERPDGSNFTLKIRSTKLEDSAMYFCASSVGLGGLQETQYFGPGTRLLVL.

The chain combines TRBV12-3 or TRBV12-4 with TRBJ2-7; no reliable D call. The CDR3 runs 14 residues. Trimming took 0 bases from V and 1 from J, leaving 7 bases between them. The DNA of the CDR3 is TGTGCCAGCAGTTTAGCGGAGAGTTCCTACGAGCAGTACTTC. Translation: CASSLAESSYEQYF.

The gene calls are TRBV2 and TRBJ1-2; D remains ambiguous. V was cut by 0 bases and J by 0 bases, with 11 bases left in between. This CDR3 has 16 amino acids. Germline loops: CDR1 SNHLY, CDR2 FYNNEI. The CDR3 protein is CASSEASGLPNYGYTF. The CDR3 DNA follows: TGTGCCAGCAGTGAAGCGTCGGGTCTGCCTAACTATGGCTACACCTTC.

There are many counts of this clonotype. The CDR3 bases are TGCGCCAGCAGCCGCGGGAGTAACTCCTACGAGCAGTACTTC. Translated: CASSRGSNSYEQYF. V is TRBV4-3 and J is TRBJ2-7; the match to TRBD2 covers 7 bases. Trimming removed 4 bases from V and 0 bases from J; junction bases left unmatched: 3. The CDR3 runs 14 residues. CDR1 is LGHNA and CDR2 is YSLEER in the germline V gene.

This clonotype was seen at least ten times. The rearrangement uses TRBV19 and TRBJ2-1; the match to TRBD2 covers 11 bases. CDR1 and CDR2 from the germline V gene are LNHDA and SQIVND (reference sequence). The J segment lost 6 bases and the V segment lost 7 bases, leaving 2 bases of the junction unmatched. The CDR3 loop spans 13 amino acids. The CDR3 reads CASTSGRFNEQFF. CDR3 DNA: TGTGCCAGTACTAGCGGGAGGTTCAATGAGCAGTTCTTC.

This clonotype was observed many times. This chain joins TRBV14 and TRBJ2-1; the match to TRBD1 covers 7 bases. Trimming removed 2 bases from V and 5 bases from J; junction bases left unmatched: 6. The CDR3 extends over 15 amino acids. Germline CDR1 and CDR2: SGHDN and FVKESK. The CDR3 sequence: CASSQSRDSDNEQFF. Here the CDR3 DNA reads TGTGCCAGCAGCCAAAGCCGGGACAGCGACAATGAGCAGTTCTTC.

There are many counts of this clonotype. This chain connects TRBV12-3 or TRBV12-4 to TRBJ2-3; 9 bases are shared with TRBD1. V gave up 5 bases and J gave up 2 bases; unmatched junction bases: 5. The CDR3 has 15 amino acids. This CDR3 is CASSDTGGFTDTQYF. The CDR3 nucleotides read TGTGCCAGCAGTGACACAGGGGGCTTCACAGATACGCAGTATTTT.

This clonotype was observed many times. The chain couples TRBV27 to TRBJ2-1; 9 nucleotides agree with TRBD2. The CDR3 sequence is 16 residues long. Germline-derived CDR1 and CDR2 are MNHEY and SMNVEV (reference sequence). Germline trimming cut 1 base from V and 6 bases from J; bases unmatched to any gene: 7. CDR3 sequence (DNA): TGTGCCAGCAGTTTATACGGCGGGAGGGACGGCAATGAGCAGTTCTTC. This gives the protein CASSLYGGRDGNEQFF.

This clonotype was recorded many times. This chain joins TRBV5-1 and TRBJ2-5; D not resolved. V lost 2 bases and J 3 bases, leaving 11 bases between the germline ends. CDR1 is SGHRS, CDR2 YFSETQ, per germline. This CDR3 has 14 amino acids. The CDR3 DNA reads as TGCGCCAGCAGCTTCCTAAACAAGAAAGAGACCCAGTACTTC. Translation gives CASSFLNKKETQYF.

This clonotype was counted only a few times. A much more abundant neighbour one base away suggests this may be a read error. The rearrangement joins TRBV29-1 to TRBJ1-1; D remains ambiguous. In germline, CDR1 is SQVTM, CDR2 ANQGSEA. This CDR3 has 11 amino acids. Trimming took 7 bases from V and 6 from J, leaving 12 bases between them. The DNA of the CDR3 is TGCAGCGGCGCGTACGGACCTGAAGCTTTCTTT. Protein: CSGAYGPEAFF.